Listed here are 24 T cell receptor beta chains from one sample, sequenced in a study of identical twins. Each CDR3 protein gets one entry after TCRdb re-called the 5' RACE reads with MiXCR. The sample has 550,000 to 700,000 distinct CDR3 sequences, 21% seen once; the top ten hold 4% to 5.5%. The same sample was also studied in work on T cells expressing NK-cell markers.

Sequenced sample: PBMCs. These receptors were obtained from a woman aged 18-35 years in good health.

This chain uses TRBV10-2 with TRBJ2-5, with a possible D match to TRBD2 (5 bases). The CDR3 extends over 15 amino acids. Trimming shortened V by 3 bases and J by 5 bases, and 16 bases separated the two germline ends. Germline-derived CDR1 and CDR2 are WSHSY and SAAADI. CDR3 nucleotides: TGCGCCAGCAGTGACCACTTCCTAGCCATGGAGACCCAGTACTTC. Protein sequence: CASSDHFLAMETQYF.

This clonotype was seen only a few times. The chain recombines TRBV9 with TRBJ2-3; D gene unclear. Germline lookup yields CDR1 SGDLS and CDR2 YYNGEE. V lost 5 bases to trimming and J lost 2 bases, with 12 bases between them. The CDR3 length is 14 residues. The CDR3: CASSKRKATDTQYF. For the CDR3, the DNA is TGTGCCAGCAGTAAAAGGAAGGCCACAGATACGCAGTATTTT.

There are a few counts of this clonotype. The chain links TRBV7-2 to TRBJ2-5, with D possibly matching TRBD2 (6 bases). V gave up 5 bases and J gave up 2 bases, with 15 bases separating them. The germline gives CDR1 SGHTA, CDR2 FQGNSA. This CDR3 is 15 amino acids long. CDR3 protein: CASSQQLAVQETQYF. In DNA form, the CDR3 reads TGTGCCAGCAGCCAACAACTAGCAGTTCAAGAGACCCAGTACTTC.

In this sample, this clonotype turned up a few times. The chain couples TRBV20-1 to TRBJ2-2; TRBD2 matches 9 bases. Germline V CDR1 and CDR2: DFQATT, SNEGSKA (reference sequence). Trimming removed 4 bases from V and 6 bases from J; junction bases left unmatched: 12. This CDR3 has 16 residues. The CDR3 protein is CSAKTPVAGVSGELFF. The DNA for the CDR3 is TGCAGTGCTAAGACCCCCGTAGCGGGAGTCTCCGGGGAGCTGTTTTTT.

V usage is TRBV9 and J usage is TRBJ2-3; D might be TRBD2 (6 bases). Germline loops: CDR1 SGDLS, CDR2 YYNGEE. This CDR3 has 14 residues. V lost 4 bases, J lost 4 bases, and 13 bases lay in between. CDR3 protein: CASSRSPSADTQYF. The CDR3, as DNA: TGTGCCAGCAGCCGGTCCCCTAGCGCAGATACGCAGTATTTT.

This clonotype was picked up a small number of times. The chain joins TRBV27 to TRBJ2-7; TRBD1 is a possible D gene (7 bases). The germline V gene has CDR1 MNHEY and CDR2 SMNVEV (reference sequence). Trimming took off 8 bases at V and 6 bases at J, with 17 bases between the two ends. The CDR3 spans 13 residues. CDR3 bases: TGTGCCAGCCGGCAGGGGGGTTTGCGCGAGCAGTACTTC. Amino acids: CASRQGGLREQYF.

The chain combines TRBV6-1 with TRBJ2-7; D is undetermined. CDR1 and CDR2 (germline): MNHNS, SASEGT. The CDR3 is made up of 14 amino acids. With 3 bases removed from V and 3 bases from J, the gap between germline ends came to 12 bases. This CDR3 is CASSELGWDYEQYF. The CDR3 DNA follows: TGTGCCAGCAGTGAGCTTGGGTGGGACTACGAGCAGTACTTC.

The V gene is TRBV25-1, the J gene TRBJ2-5; D perhaps matches TRBD2 (5 bases). The CDR3 consists of 14 residues. Trimming removed 1 base from V and 5 bases from J, with 11 bases in between. Germline CDR1 and CDR2: MGHDK and SYGVNS. CDR3 nucleotide sequence: TGTGCCAGCAGTGAATTTAGAGGGAAGGAGACCCAGTACTTC. Translated: CASSEFRGKETQYF.

The chain has TRBV6-2 or TRBV6-3 and TRBJ2-1; D might be TRBD2 (6 bases). Per the germline V gene, CDR1 is MNHEY and CDR2 is SVGEGT. V dropped 6 bases and J dropped 0 bases, with 18 bases sitting between them. CDR3 length: 17 residues. This chain's CDR3 is CASSWGLLHRSYNEQFF. The CDR3 bases are TGTGCCAGCAGCTGGGGACTTCTCCACCGCTCCTACAATGAGCAGTTCTTC.

This chain links TRBV3-1 with TRBJ2-2; D not resolved. This CDR3 is 13 amino acids long. Trimming left V 1 base short and J 7 bases short, with 7 bases between. The V gene's germline CDR1 is LGHDT and CDR2 YNNKEL (reference sequence). This CDR3 reads CASSQGWGGELFF. The CDR3 nucleotides read TGTGCCAGCAGCCAAGGCTGGGGCGGGGAGCTGTTTTTT.

V is TRBV4-3 and J is TRBJ2-1, with 7 nucleotides matching TRBD2. Germline lookup yields CDR1 LGHNA and CDR2 YSLEER. The CDR3 consists of 16 residues. With V trimmed by 0 bases and J by 2 bases, 4 bases remained unmatched. Written as DNA, the CDR3 is TGCGCCAGCAGCCAAGACCAAGCGGGGCCCTACAATGAGCAGTTCTTC. Protein sequence: CASSQDQAGPYNEQFF.

This clonotype has just a few counts. The rearrangement uses TRBV25-1 and TRBJ1-1; D may be TRBD1 (5 bases). Trimming took 3 bases from V and 4 from J, leaving 12 bases between them. CDR1 and CDR2 (germline): MGHDK, SYGVNS. The CDR3 spans 14 residues. The CDR3 loop is CASSDSGMGTEAFF. Written as DNA, the CDR3 is TGTGCCAGCAGTGATTCAGGGATGGGCACTGAAGCTTTCTTT.

This clonotype appeared many times. This chain uses TRBV12-3 or TRBV12-4 with TRBJ2-1; possible D gene TRBD2, 5 bases. The CDR3 covers 12 residues. The germline V and J ends were trimmed by 6 bases and 9 bases, with 12 bases remaining between them. The CDR3 region is CASSLTIGEQFF. The CDR3 nucleotides read TGTGCCAGCAGCCTGACTATCGGTGAGCAGTTCTTC.

This clonotype was detected a few times. The rearrangement joins TRBV5-1 to TRBJ1-1; D not certain. The germline V gene encodes CDR1 SGHRS and CDR2 YFSETQ. V was shortened by 3 bases and J by 1 base, with 7 bases between the two germline ends. The CDR3 has 13 residues. The CDR3 DNA is TGCGCCAGCAGCTCTTACGAGAACACTGAAGCTTTCTTT. It codes for CASSSYENTEAFF. The full variable domain, with the rest looked up from reference TRBV5-1 and TRBJ1-1, is KAGVTQTPRYLIKTRGQQVTLSCSPISGHRSVSWYQQTPGQGLQFLFEYFSETQRNKGNFPGRFSGRQFSNSRSEMNVSTLELGDSALYLCASSSYENTEAFFGQGTRLTVV.

A few counts support this clonotype. The genes are TRBV7-9 and TRBJ2-7; TRBD1 agrees at 10 bases. J lost 0 bases, V lost 1 base, and 3 bases had no gene match. There are 16 residues in the CDR3. Looked up from germline, CDR1 is SEHNR and CDR2 is FQNEAQ (reference sequence). This CDR3 reads CASSLERDRGSYEQYF. CDR3 nucleotides: TGTGCCAGCAGCTTAGAGCGGGACAGGGGCTCCTACGAGCAGTACTTC.

V gene TRBV6-5 combines with J gene TRBJ2-3; TRBD1 matches 7 bases. Trimming at V came to 2 bases and at J to 2 bases, leaving 1 base not matched to a gene. CDR1 is MNHEY, CDR2 SVGAGI, per germline. The length of the CDR3 is 14 residues. CDR3 nucleotide sequence: TGTGCCAGCAGTTACGGACAGGTCACAGATACGCAGTATTTT. This sequence encodes CASSYGQVTDTQYF.

With regard to this clonotype: A much larger clone sits a single nucleotide away, making a read error possible. This chain links TRBV6-6 with TRBJ2-7, with D uncertain. Trimming shortened V by 8 bases and J by 3 bases, and 5 bases separated the two germline ends. The germline CDR1 and CDR2 sequences are MNHNY and SVGAGI (reference sequence). This CDR3 is built from 10 residues. This CDR3 reads CASGYYEQYF. CDR3 in DNA: TGTGCCAGCGGATACTACGAGCAGTACTTC.

This clonotype was seen many times. This chain links TRBV20-1 with TRBJ2-5, with a possible D match to TRBD2 (6 bases). This CDR3 is built from 13 residues. Germline values: CDR1 DFQATT, CDR2 SNEGSKA (reference sequence). With 3 bases removed from V and 2 bases from J, the gap between germline ends came to 10 bases. The CDR3 here is CSASWLAQETQYF. The CDR3 DNA is TGCAGTGCTAGTTGGCTAGCGCAAGAGACCCAGTACTTC.

The J gene is TRBJ1-5, the V gene TRBV20-1; D not resolved. The V end lost 3 bases, the J end lost 2 bases, and 5 bases lay between the germline ends. CDR3 length: 12 amino acids. Germline V gene sequence: CDR1 DFQATT, CDR2 SNEGSKA (reference sequence). CDR3 sequence: CSASWGNQPQHF. Written as DNA, the CDR3 is TGCAGTGCTAGTTGGGGCAATCAGCCCCAGCATTTT.

This rearrangement joins TRBV6-5 to TRBJ2-2, with 7 bases matching TRBD2. This CDR3 has 15 amino acids. Per germline, CDR1 MNHEY and CDR2 SVGAGI. V dropped 4 bases and J dropped 2; count of bases not matched to a gene: 4. The CDR3 sequence is CASSSTSDNTGELFF. The CDR3 DNA reads TGTGCCAGCAGTTCCACTAGCGACAACACCGGGGAGCTGTTTTTT.

The chain uses TRBV30 and TRBJ2-7; D remains unclear. This CDR3 region has 13 residues. CDR1 and CDR2 from the germline V gene are GTSNPN and SVGIG (reference sequence). V lost 1 base, J lost 8 bases, and 15 bases lay in between. The CDR3 loop reads CAWSEGSLAKQYF. CDR3 bases: TGTGCCTGGAGTGAGGGTTCTTTGGCGAAGCAGTACTTC.

This clonotype was found a few times. The chain uses TRBV10-3 and TRBJ2-7, with D possibly being TRBD1 or TRBD2 (5 bases each). The CDR3 covers 14 residues. V was shortened by 3 bases and J by 6 bases, with 15 bases between the two germline ends. From germline, CDR1 is ENHRY and CDR2 SYGVKD. Here the CDR3 DNA reads TGTGCCATCAGTGACGACAGCGTTGGAGGCGAGCAGTACTTC. Residues: CAISDDSVGGEQYF.

This clonotype showed up many times. V and J are TRBV6-5 and TRBJ1-1, with D unresolved. The CDR3 extends over 14 amino acids. Trimming pared 1 base from V and 1 base from J, leaving 7 bases between. Germline values: CDR1 MNHEY, CDR2 SVGAGI. In DNA form, the CDR3 reads TGTGCCAGCAGTTACTACGCGACGAACACTGAAGCTTTCTTT. Its protein is CASSYYATNTEAFF.

In its sample, this clonotype was seen a few times. CDR3 region: CATSRELPGQPYEQYF. Written as DNA, the CDR3 is TGTGCCACCAGCAGAGAACTCCCGGGACAGCCTTACGAGCAGTACTTC. The chain couples TRBV15 to TRBJ2-7, with 7 bases fitting TRBD1. With V trimmed by 0 bases and J by 4 bases, 9 bases remained unmatched. This CDR3 is 16 amino acids long. CDR1 and CDR2 (germline): LNHNV, YYDKDF (reference sequence).